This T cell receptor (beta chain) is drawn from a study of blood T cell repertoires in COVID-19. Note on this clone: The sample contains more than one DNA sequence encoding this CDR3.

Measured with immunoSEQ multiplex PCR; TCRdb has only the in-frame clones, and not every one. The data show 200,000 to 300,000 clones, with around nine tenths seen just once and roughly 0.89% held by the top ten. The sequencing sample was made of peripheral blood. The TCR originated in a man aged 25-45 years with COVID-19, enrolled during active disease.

This CDR3 is CASSYGQGNSPLHF. DNA for the CDR3: TGTGCCAGCAGTTACGGACAGGGTAATTCACCCCTCCACTTT. This sequence joins TRBV6-5 and TRBJ1-6; 8 bases match TRBD1. The germline V gene encodes CDR1 MNHEY and CDR2 SVGAGI. This CDR3 has 14 residues. J gave up 6 bases and V 2 bases, and 0 bases lay outside the gene matches.